This TCR beta chain came from a study of TIL therapy for anti-PD-1-resistant metastatic lung cancer (TCRdb year 2021). About the full investigation: Tumors were harvested prior to any PD-1/PD-L1 blockade, after which nivolumab was administered to patients, and lymphodepletion, expanded TIL infusion and IL-2 were given to patients who progressed. Enrolled patients had a median age of roughly 50 years (range about 38-80) and a median tumor PD-L1 proportion score of 4.5% to 6.5%. The cohort was composed predominantly of lung adenocarcinoma, with a handful of EGFR-mutant and two ALK-rearranged tumors included, and half of patients were identified as current or former smokers. Across the cohort, whole-exome sequencing showed a median non-synonymous tumor mutation burden of under 1.8 mutations per megabase. T cell receptor beta sequencing of tumor and peripheral blood served to follow clonotypes across the tumor, the expanded TIL product, and serial blood samples. Overall results and qualifications from the work: Infused TIL clonotypes partially replaced the baseline peripheral repertoire then decayed over months, with no apparent association between persistence and response. The study protocol defined all tumor marker inferences as exploratory. Because the cohort was highly selected, with more treatment-naive, never-smoker and oncogene-addicted patients than is typical, generalizability is limited.

TCR beta CDR3 regions were amplified from genomic DNA by bias-controlled multiplex PCR with the immunoSEQ v3 hsTCRB kit. TCR libraries were sequenced on an Illumina NextSeq 500 to 2 million to 2.5 million read pairs for survey level or about 5-6.5 million for deep level. As for the original processing: V, D and J genes were assigned, non-productive sequences were removed, and clonality was reported by immunoSEQ Analyzer software. Repertoires were compared using productive Simpson clonality and Morisita overlap index of productive TRB rearrangements between infused TIL and blood. For each clone in blood, the absolute clonotype count was estimated by multiplying the lymphocyte count by the CD3+ fraction and by the clone's productive frequency. The source is immuneACCESS, and TCRdb retained only in-frame sequences with V and J called. Part of the clones is not carried over; for the studies checked, unresolved V genes explain less than half of this, and the remainder is unexplained. The DNA gave D and trimming, while V, J and clone size come from that table. The sample profile shows approximately 45,000 clones; around 79% of them were found once. The ten largest account for roughly 16% of the sample.

Concerning this clone itself: Its recognized antigen is unknown. No base qualities exist here, and no much larger clone lies one base off it.

In light of the paper, this sample's time point label describes: pre-treatment sample, taken before nivolumab and TIL therapy. A phase I trial run at two centers enrolled adults with stage 4 NSCLC between October 2017 and early 2020. Samples were obtained from a single-arm, open-label phase I trial in which tumor-infiltrating lymphocyte therapy with nivolumab was evaluated in advanced non-small cell lung cancer. Mononuclear cells from blood collected in EDTA tubes were isolated on a Ficoll gradient and snap-frozen as pellets, and DNA was then extracted using a Qiagen mini-prep kit. Measured from the cysteine to the phenylalanine, the CDR3 is 16 residues long. Only the CDR3 DNA stays, 48 bases, in frame from base 1. V loses 2 bases, J loses 4 bases, and the germline ends lie 17 bases apart. Based on the germline V gene (reference sequence), the CDR1 and CDR2 sequences are SSHAT and FNYEAQ.

The sequence is built from TRBV7-7 and TRBJ1-2; the D gene is perhaps TRBD1, on 6 matching bases. The sequence derives from a man between 65 and 85 years old with non-small cell lung cancer. The specimen comprised blood, sampled at baseline. The CDR3 corresponds to CASSLRDNGEGYGYTF. The nucleotides read TGTGCCAGCAGCTTAAGGGACAACGGGGAGGGCTATGGCTACACCTTC.